This T cell receptor (beta chain) emerged from a study of CD8+ T cells in alopecia areata. Whole-study results and caveats: Sharing of TCR sequences between patients (possibly for HLA-related reasons) was less clear than in mice. Lesional scalp, especially alopecia totalis/universalis, showed higher clonality than normal scalp.

Peripheral blood samples and lesional scalp punch biopsies were obtained from alopecia areata patients. Note on this clone: Its target is unknown.

V shed 3 bases, J shed 0 bases, and the junction held 4 bases outside the gene matches. This CDR3 region has 15 residues. Germline V gene lookup returns CDR1 SQVTM and CDR2 ANQGSEA. Extraction of RNA preceded its reverse transcription into cDNA, which served as the sequencing template. Repertoires were generated with immunoSEQ multiplex PCR, while TCRdb's copy carries only in-frame clones and drops some. The sample includes tens of thousands of clones, 55% to 65% of them seen just once. The sequenced sample was CD8+ T cells sorted from blood, obtained at week 0. The sequence derives from a human donor with alopecia areata. The chain links TRBV29-1 to TRBJ2-2; 7 bases line up with TRBD2. The CDR3, as DNA: TGCAGCGTTGAGAGCGGGGAGACGAACACCGGGGAGCTGTTTTTT. Its protein is CSVESGETNTGELFF.